This T cell receptor beta chain derives from a study of cytomegalovirus exposure and HLA in healthy donors. Overall study findings and caveats: Cytomegalovirus status, reportedly, was diagnosed with high specificity and sensitivity by the classifier.

This clone was counted between two and nine times. Its matching antigen is unknown. PCR amplification relied on 60 Vbeta primers (plus 13 Jbeta primers). In the study's own analysis: Roughly 11 million shared chains were among about 80 million unique TCR beta chains counted in a later analysis. Produced via immunoSEQ multiplex PCR; TCRdb's table is partial and in-frame only. The DNA was the basis for D and trimming; V, J and clone size are from that table. The sample contains about 150,000 clones, approximately 80% of which appear only once. The CDR3 totals 19 residues. Trimming cost V 3 bases and J 0 bases, with 21 bases left between them. Looked up from germline, CDR1 is SGDLS and CDR2 is YYNGEE.

The chain is built from TRBV9 and TRBJ1-4; weak D call: TRBD1 (5 bases). This TCR came from a young man in good health and CMV-seropositive. Sequenced material: PBMCs. For the CDR3, the DNA is TGTGCCAGCAGCGGGGGGGAAGGAGGTAGTGGTGCAACTAATGAAAAACTGTTTTTT. Protein: CASSGGEGGSGATNEKLFF.